This TCR beta chain is from a study of T cell responses to AZD1222 COVID-19 vaccine. General study points: Of the AZD1222 recipients, only 5 or 6 were seropositive at baseline. None of the repertoires were sampled until the peak T cell response had passed.

A word on this clone: What it binds is not known.

Using immunoSEQ multiplex PCR, the repertoire was profiled, and TCRdb retains in-frame clones only, with some absent. Of 120,000 to 150,000 clones in the sample, approximately 88% were seen once. This sequence originates from an adult in good health. This specimen was peripheral blood, taken on day 0 of AZD1222 vaccination.

In DNA form, the CDR3 reads TGTGCCAGCAGCTTAGGCTATCGGGCGTCCACTGAAGCTTTCTTT. Encoded protein: CASSLGYRASTEAFF. The rearrangement links TRBV7-2 to TRBJ1-1; D remains unclear. Trimming took 1 base from V and 4 from J, leaving 13 bases between them. CDR1 and CDR2 from the germline V gene are SGHTA and FQGNSA. The CDR3 length is 15 residues.